Listed below are T cell receptor beta chains from one sample, sequenced in a study of technical replicates of blood from four donors. TCRdb's copy holds only in-frame clones and misses some; the assay was immunoSEQ multiplex PCR. The sample records 50,000 to 70,000 clones, 80% to 90% being singletons. Sequencing input: PBMCs. The receptors derive from a human donor in good health. Some clones in this sample may be carry-over from other donors' samples. Both conserved end residues are part of each CDR3. Fields, in order: V gene, J gene, CDR3 protein.

V: TRBV6-1; J: TRBJ1-4; CDR3: CASTLNEKLFF
V: TRBV4-2; J: TRBJ2-5; CDR3: CASSQAGTSVGETQYF
V: TRBV6-1; J: TRBJ1-5; CDR3: CASSQRFGNQPQHF
V: TRBV5-1; J: TRBJ2-1; CDR3: CASSADRANEQFF
V: TRBV4-1; J: TRBJ2-7; CDR3: CASSQVQGGAGEQYF
V: TRBV18; J: TRBJ2-7; CDR3: CASSRGQGTYEQYF
V: TRBV7-2; J: TRBJ2-7; CDR3: CASSLEGTGFHEQYF
V: TRBV11-2; J: TRBJ1-6; CDR3: CASSGQAGQFNSPLHF
V: TRBV6-1; J: TRBJ1-3; CDR3: CASSAADRITGNTIYF
V: TRBV27; J: TRBJ1-2; CDR3: CASSLTDSYGYTF
V: TRBV10-3; J: TRBJ1-1; CDR3: CAISSRGGTEAFF
V: TRBV18; J: TRBJ1-1; CDR3: CASSPSGSREPYEAFF
V: TRBV5-3; J: TRBJ2-5; CDR3: CARSSVRLAGRETQYF
V: TRBV11-2; J: TRBJ1-3; CDR3: CASSRLQGNGNTIYF
V: TRBV21-1; J: TRBJ2-7; CDR3: CASHKVISSGRVTEMGYEQYF
V: TRBV30; J: TRBJ2-3; CDR3: CAWISGTSGPTDTQYF
V: TRBV27; J: TRBJ2-5; CDR3: CASSLRDRETQYF
V: TRBV7-9; J: TRBJ1-4; CDR3: CASSWRQGGEKLFF
V: TRBV27; J: TRBJ2-1; CDR3: CASSLAGYNEQFF
V: TRBV2; J: TRBJ2-2; CDR3: CANRQENTGELFF
V: TRBV19; J: TRBJ1-1; CDR3: CASSSPTGGGAWEAFF
V: TRBV4-2; J: TRBJ2-1; CDR3: CASSQVRLAGDSEQFF
V: TRBV7-9; J: TRBJ2-7; CDR3: CASSLTSGGYSYEQYF
V: TRBV5-6; J: TRBJ2-5; CDR3: CASSFGLGETQYF
V: TRBV30; J: TRBJ1-5; CDR3: CAWSRRTGGRVWPQHF
V: TRBV7-9; J: TRBJ1-1; CDR3: CASSFTGVTEAFF
V: TRBV13; J: TRBJ2-7; CDR3: CASSLGRGSSYEQYF
V: TRBV29-1; J: TRBJ2-7; CDR3: CSVSLSGSEQYF
V: TRBV19; J: TRBJ1-2; CDR3: CASSPGGASYGYTF
V: TRBV6-5; J: TRBJ1-4; CDR3: CASSDGQWNEKLFF
V: TRBV7-2; J: TRBJ2-1; CDR3: CASSLASGYNEQFF
V: TRBV5-6; J: TRBJ1-5; CDR3: CASSSYNQPQHF
V: TRBV30; J: TRBJ2-3; CDR3: CAWAGADTQYF
V: TRBV4-3; J: TRBJ2-7; CDR3: CASSQVQGSYEQYF
V: TRBV11-2; J: TRBJ1-3; CDR3: CASSFETGNSGNTIYF
V: TRBV9; J: TRBJ2-3; CDR3: CASSVVGGFTDTQYF
V: TRBV7-3; J: TRBJ1-6; CDR3: CASSAGLQGSPLHF
V: TRBV30; J: TRBJ2-2; CDR3: CAWSLTSGMNTGELFF
V: TRBV5-5; J: TRBJ2-7; CDR3: CAIKWGHSSYEQYF
V: TRBV7-2; J: TRBJ1-6; CDR3: CASRTQAASYNSPLHF
V: TRBV5-4; J: TRBJ2-7; CDR3: CASSSQWSAQWNEQYF
V: TRBV5-1; J: TRBJ2-3; CDR3: CASSPYSGSSTDTQYF